This T cell receptor beta chain appears in the sequencing data of a study of T cells after yellow fever vaccination. Points from the study as a whole: Reappearing after the booster were most of the clones from primary vaccination (around 96% CD4, 88% CD8).

One entry per CDR3 protein results from TCRdb running MiXCR on the 5' RACE reads. Seen here are fewer than 150,000 distinct CDR3 sequences, 7.7% observed once, and the top ten hold less than 0.85%. The length of the CDR3 is 18 residues. The germline CDR1 and CDR2 sequences are SGHRS and YFSETQ. Trimming shortened V by 0 bases and J by 3 bases, and 18 bases separated the two germline ends. This clonotype was observed many times. Its antigen is unidentified. This chain connects TRBV5-1 to TRBJ2-2, with D unclear. This clonotype originated in a man younger than 45 who received the YFV17D yellow fever vaccine. The sample was CD4+ T cells sorted from PBMCs, taken 5 days after the yellow fever booster vaccination. The CDR3 DNA reads TGCGCCAGCAGCTTGGCCCAAGGAATCCCCATGCACACCGGGGAGCTGTTTTTT. Translated, it gives CASSLAQGIPMHTGELFF.